What follows is one TCR beta chain and its context. Its antigen is currently unknown. V lost 3 bases and J lost 5, with 4 bases in between. Germline V gene data show CDR1 as GTSNPN and CDR2 as SVGIG (reference sequence). This CDR3 has 11 amino acids. Each donor had roughly 10 milliliters of peripheral blood drawn. Researchers report isolating at least 6 million PBMCs per sample. Alongside a J-beta primer mix, a sample-barcoded 5' primer served in a second PCR lasting roughly 7 to 11 cycles. TCRdb ran MiXCR on the 5' RACE reads and lists one entry per CDR3 protein. The sample has 1.5 million to 2 million distinct CDR3 sequences, 25% to 30% seen once; the top ten hold roughly 8%. These data originate in a study of blood T cells in healthy people across ages. Across the whole study: Per two T cells, template switching captured roughly one barcoded beta molecule. General study points: Unsorted PBMCs blocked a conclusive comparison of naive and antigen-experienced cells.

The source is a woman in her thirties in good health. The sample consisted of blood. The chain joins TRBV30 to TRBJ1-4, with D unresolved. The CDR3: CAWSQNEKLFF. CDR3 DNA: TGTGCCTGGAGCCAGAATGAAAAACTGTTTTTT. Full variable domain (remainder filled in from reference TRBV30 and TRBJ1-4): SQTIHQWPATLVQPVGSPLSLECTVEGTSNPNLYWYRQAAGRGLQLLFYSVGIGQISSEVPQNLSASRPQDRQFILSSKKLLLSDSGFYLCAWSQNEKLFFGSGTQLSVL.